The present T cell receptor beta chain was sequenced within a study of T cells in Graves' hyperthyroidism and ophthalmopathy. The study enrolled patients aged 18 to 65 with newly diagnosed hyperthyroidism of under 2 months' duration. V lost 4 bases, J lost 6 bases, and 6 bases lay in between. The CDR3 loop spans 12 amino acids. Germline values: CDR1 MNHNS, CDR2 SASEGT. The investigators amplified TCR beta CDR3 regions from RNA transcripts. The HTBI primer set served for first-round RT-PCR of the TCR CDR3. TCRdb passed the multiplex PCR reads through MiXCR, listing each CDR3 protein once. The data hold under 700,000 distinct CDR3 sequences, with over 15% observed a single time. Study observations and caveats: Blood samples included most of the expanded thyroid clonotypes exceeding 0.001.

Many counts were recorded for this clonotype. As yet, its antigen is unknown. The chain combines TRBV6-1 with TRBJ2-2; D uncertain. This clonotype was sampled from a woman between 18 and 29 years old with Graves' hyperthyroidism. Specimen: blood. The CDR3 sequence: CASSGRPGELFF. The CDR3 nucleotides are TGTGCCAGCAGTGGACGCCCCGGGGAGCTGTTTTTT.